The 26 T cell receptor beta chains reported below all come from one sample, sequenced in a study of sequential checkpoint blockade in melanoma (dated by TCRdb to the late 2010s). Library creation used the immunoSEQ multiplex PCR assay. TCRdb re-hosts the immuneACCESS table, in-frame sequences only. Its copies lack some clones; in the studies checked, an unresolved V gene accounts for under half of them, and the cause for the rest is not known. The sample table contains about 32,000 clones; only one count was recorded for roughly 84% of them. Jointly, the top ten make up around 18% of the sample. Explained via the paper, the treatment or condition label denotes: randomized to nivolumab then ipilimumab (arm A) or the reverse (arm B). Sequenced material: CD8+ T cells sorted from blood (inferred from file names), taken from a patient given nivolumab and ipilimumab in sequence. These receptors all come from a human donor with melanoma.

The rearrangement uses TRBV6-5 and TRBJ2-2, with TRBD1 matching 7 bases. The CDR3 sequence is 12 residues long. V dropped 10 bases and J dropped 6; count of bases not matched to a gene: 5. Germline values: CDR1 MNHEY, CDR2 SVGAGI. The CDR3 bases are TGTGCCACTACAGGGGACCCCGGGGAGCTGTTTTTT. This encodes CATTGDPGELFF.

This chain joins TRBV29-1 and TRBJ2-7; D remains ambiguous. Per germline, CDR1 SQVTM and CDR2 ANQGSEA. Trimming removed 1 base from V and 3 bases from J, with 10 bases in between. The CDR3 spans 13 residues. The CDR3 sequence is CSVEARHGYEQYF. CDR3 in DNA: TGCAGCGTTGAAGCCCGACATGGCTACGAGCAGTACTTC.

The gene calls are TRBV9 and TRBJ1-1; TRBD1 is a possible D gene (6 bases). CDR1 and CDR2 (germline): SGDLS, YYNGEE. Trimming shortened V by 2 bases and J by 6 bases, and 20 bases separated the two germline ends. The CDR3 consists of 16 residues. The CDR3 DNA reads as TGTGCCAGCAGCGTTGCTCGGGACCCGGGGGGCCCTGAAGCTTTCTTT. It is translated as CASSVARDPGGPEAFF.

The rearrangement joins TRBV27 to TRBJ2-3; D remains unclear. This CDR3 has 13 residues. Germline assignment: CDR1 MNHEY and CDR2 SMNVEV (reference sequence). V was pared by 3 bases and J by 1 base, with 5 bases between. The CDR3: CASSFRGTDTQYF. DNA for the CDR3: TGTGCCAGCAGTTTCCGGGGCACAGATACGCAGTATTTT.

This chain links TRBV7-9 with TRBJ1-2, with 10 bases matching TRBD1. Germline trimming cut 0 bases from V and 12 bases from J; bases unmatched to any gene: 10. Looked up from germline, CDR1 is SEHNR and CDR2 is FQNEAQ (reference sequence). CDR3 size: 15 residues. CDR3 sequence (DNA): TGTGCCAGCAGCTTAGCCCGGGACAGGGGAACGTTCCACACCTTC. Its protein is CASSLARDRGTFHTF.

The V gene is TRBV15, the J gene TRBJ2-1, with 10 bases that match TRBD2. V was clipped by 0 bases and J by 5 bases; unmatched bases: 4. This CDR3 region has 16 residues. Germline-derived CDR1 and CDR2 are LNHNV and YYDKDF (reference sequence). In nucleotides, the CDR3 is TGTGCCACCAGCAGAGATCTAGCGGGAGAAGACAATGAGCAGTTCTTC. As protein: CATSRDLAGEDNEQFF. The entire variable domain, with the rest obtained from reference TRBV15 and TRBJ2-1, is as follows: DAMVIQNPRYQVTQFGKPVTLSCSQTLNHNVMYWYQQKSSQAPKLLFHYYDKDFNNEADTPDNFQSRRPNTSFCFLDIRSPGLGDTAMYLCATSRDLAGEDNEQFFGPGTRLTVL.

The V call is TRBV27, the J call TRBJ1-5; D remains ambiguous. CDR3 size: 14 residues. V was pared by 2 bases and J by 1 base, with 6 bases between. Germline CDR1 reads MNHEY; CDR2 reads SMNVEV (reference sequence). In DNA form, the CDR3 reads TGTGCCAGCAGTTTAATCGGGAGCAATCAGCCCCAGCATTTT. Its protein product is CASSLIGSNQPQHF.

This chain links TRBV2 with TRBJ2-5, with D uncertain. Judging by the DNA end, TRBJ2-7 fits better; the J call may be wrong. The CDR3 is made up of 12 amino acids. CDR1 is SNHLY and CDR2 is FYNNEI in the germline V gene. The CDR3 is CARQSPKYEQYF. The CDR3 nucleotides are TGTGCCAGACAGTCCCCGAAGTACGAGCAGTACTTC.

The table lists this clone with a count of one. The genes are TRBV5-4 and TRBJ1-1, with D maybe TRBD1 (6 bases). This CDR3 contains 13 residues. Trimming cost V 4 bases and J 3 bases, with 10 bases left between them. In germline, CDR1 is SGHNT, CDR2 YYREEE (reference sequence). CDR3 bases: TGTGCCAGCAGCGTACAGGGAGACACTGAAGCTTTCTTT. It is translated as CASSVQGDTEAFF.

This clone is medium-sized by share. The chain uses TRBV2 and TRBJ2-1; 10 positions match TRBD1. Looked up from germline, CDR1 is SNHLY and CDR2 is FYNNEI. After removal of 7 bases from V and 0 bases from J, the junction contained 15 bases not matched to a gene. The CDR3 sequence is 19 residues long. CDR3 sequence (DNA): TGTGCCAGCATTAACCCGGTCGGGACAGGGGACAGCTCCTACAATGAGCAGTTCTTC. Translation: CASINPVGTGDSSYNEQFF.

V is TRBV7-3 and J is TRBJ1-1; no clear D. V dropped 0 bases and J dropped 0 bases, with 8 bases sitting between them. Germline CDR1 reads SGHTA; CDR2 reads FQGTGA. The CDR3 has 15 residues. This CDR3 is CASSLTTVMNTEAFF. The CDR3 DNA reads as TGTGCCAGCAGCTTAACTACGGTTATGAACACTGAAGCTTTCTTT. Using reference TRBV7-3 and TRBJ1-1 for the parts outside the CDR3, the full variable domain is GAGVSQTPSNKVTEKGKYVELRCDPISGHTALYWYRQSLGQGPEFLIYFQGTGAADDSGLPNDRFFAVRPEGSVSTLKIQRTERGDSAVYLCASSLTTVMNTEAFFGQGTRLTVV.

The chain combines TRBV6-5 with TRBJ2-5, with TRBD2 as a possible D gene (6 bases). CDR1 and CDR2 (germline): MNHEY, SVGAGI. V dropped 0 bases and J dropped 5 bases, with 16 bases sitting between them. This CDR3 has 16 amino acids. In nucleotides, the CDR3 is TGTGCCAGCAGTTACTCGAAAAGGACGCTAGCGGAGACCCAGTACTTC. Its translation: CASSYSKRTLAETQYF.

The chain employs TRBV28 and TRBJ1-2; no reliable D call. The V and J ends lost 9 bases and 7 bases respectively, with 24 bases between them. The CDR3 covers 15 residues. In germline, CDR1 is MDHEN, CDR2 SYDVKM. Written as DNA, the CDR3 is TGTGCCAGTTCGTCCAGGTTGGTTGGTATGAGTGGCTACACCTTC. It codes for CASSSRLVGMSGYTF.

The chain recombines TRBV7-9 with TRBJ2-5; weak D call: TRBD1 (5 bases). Germline CDR1 and CDR2: SEHNR and FQNEAQ (reference sequence). CDR3 length equals 15 residues. Deletions cut 0 bases from V and 3 bases from J, with 11 bases between. The CDR3 DNA is TGTGCCAGCAGCTTAGCGTTAGAAGGGGAAGAGACCCAGTACTTC. It codes for CASSLALEGEETQYF. Using reference TRBV7-9 and TRBJ2-5 for the parts outside the CDR3, the full variable domain is DTGVSQNPRHKITKRGQNVTFRCDPISEHNRLYWYRQTLGQGPEFLTYFQNEAQLEKSRLLSDRFSAERPKGSFSTLEIQRTEQGDSAMYLCASSLALEGEETQYFGPGTRLLVL.

This clone was observed a few times. The rearrangement uses TRBV2 and TRBJ2-7; the D gene is possibly TRBD1 (5 bases). The CDR3 covers 14 residues. Germline V gene lookup returns CDR1 SNHLY and CDR2 FYNNEI. Trimming stripped 6 bases from V and 0 bases from J, with 12 bases between. CDR3 in DNA: TGTGCCAGCAGCGGAAGGGGAAGCTCCTACGAGCAGTACTTC. Translation gives CASSGRGSSYEQYF.

The chain recombines TRBV9 with TRBJ1-1, with D unresolved. Germline V gives CDR1 SGDLS, CDR2 YYNGEE. Trimming stripped 1 base from V and 1 base from J, with 8 bases between. CDR3 length equals 14 residues. This CDR3 reads CASSVRPGNTEAFF. The CDR3 bases are TGTGCCAGCAGCGTACGCCCCGGGAACACTGAAGCTTTCTTT.

The gene calls are TRBV28 and TRBJ2-7, with TRBD2 identical over 10 bases. The germline V gene has CDR1 MDHEN and CDR2 SYDVKM. V shed 4 bases and J 5 bases; nucleotides not matched to a gene: 5. This CDR3 is built from 14 residues. The CDR3 here is CASSSLAGADEQYF. The CDR3 DNA sequence: TGTGCCAGCAGTTCGCTAGCGGGAGCGGACGAGCAGTACTTC.

The J gene is TRBJ2-5, the V gene TRBV27; D is ambiguous. The V end lost 3 bases, the J end lost 5 bases, and 19 bases lay between the germline ends. This CDR3 region has 16 residues. CDR1 and CDR2 from the germline V gene are MNHEY and SMNVEV (reference sequence). The CDR3 sequence: CASSLRRSTTGETQYF. CDR3 nucleotide sequence: TGTGCCAGCAGTTTGCGACGGAGCACTACCGGGGAGACCCAGTACTTC.

The rearrangement uses TRBV5-4 and TRBJ2-7, with D unclear. Looked up from germline, CDR1 is SGHNT and CDR2 is YYREEE (reference sequence). The CDR3 is 12 residues long. Trimming pared 1 base from V and 3 bases from J, leaving 5 bases between. The CDR3 DNA follows: TGTGCCAGCAGCTTGTTCAGCTACGAGCAGTACTTC. This codes for CASSLFSYEQYF.

This chain connects TRBV4-1 to TRBJ2-7, with 13 bases lining up with TRBD2. The CDR3 contains 20 residues. Germline V gene data show CDR1 as MGHRA and CDR2 as YSYEKL. The junction had 16 bases not matched to a gene; V was cut back by 3 bases and J by 2 bases. The CDR3 here is CASSQAPGLAGAPLAYEQYF. In nucleotides, the CDR3 is TGCGCCAGCAGCCAGGCACCCGGACTAGCGGGAGCCCCTTTGGCCTACGAGCAGTACTTC.

This clone counts as medium-sized (0.01 to 0.1%). The rearrangement links TRBV4-3 to TRBJ2-7, with D unclear. The germline CDR1 and CDR2 sequences are LGHNA and YSLEER. V was clipped by 0 bases and J by 0 bases, with 12 bases between them. The CDR3 consists of 16 residues. CDR3 region: CASSQERHRSSYEQYF. DNA of the CDR3: TGCGCCAGCAGCCAAGAACGGCATAGGAGCTCCTACGAGCAGTACTTC.

The V and J genes are TRBV27 and TRBJ2-7, with 9 bases identical to TRBD1. Unmatched junction bases numbered 5, after V lost 4 bases and J lost 4 bases. CDR1 and CDR2 from the germline V gene are MNHEY and SMNVEV (reference sequence). CDR3 size: 14 residues. The CDR3 DNA follows: TGTGCCAGCAGTTATCGGGACAGGGTGTACGAGCAGTACTTC. Its protein product is CASSYRDRVYEQYF.

The CDR3 region has the DNA TGTGCCTGGAGTGTAGGGAGTGGGTGGCCCCAGCATTTT. Translating it yields CAWSVGSGWPQHF. This sequence joins TRBV30 and TRBJ1-5, with D uncertain. Trimming cost V 0 bases and J 9 bases, with 12 bases left between them. CDR1 and CDR2 (germline): GTSNPN, SVGIG (reference sequence). The CDR3 length is 13 residues.

The rearrangement joins TRBV5-1 to TRBJ2-1; D perhaps matches TRBD1 (6 bases). The germline gives CDR1 SGHRS, CDR2 YFSETQ. V was shortened by 1 base and J by 7 bases, with 18 bases between the two germline ends. This CDR3 spans 16 amino acids. The CDR3 DNA follows: TGCGCCAGCAGCTTGAGCTTAAAGGGGGTACCGAATGAGCAGTTCTTC. As protein: CASSLSLKGVPNEQFF.

The V and J genes are TRBV4-3 and TRBJ1-1; unclear D gene. The germline CDR1 and CDR2 sequences are LGHNA and YSLEER. This CDR3 is 15 amino acids long. V lost 1 base and J lost 3, with 12 bases in between. The CDR3 DNA sequence: TGCGCCAGCAGCCAAGGCGGGCGGAGGTACACTGAAGCTTTCTTT. Its translation: CASSQGGRRYTEAFF.

The gene calls are TRBV30 and TRBJ2-7; 8 bases align to TRBD1. The CDR3 loop spans 13 amino acids. CDR1 and CDR2 from the germline V gene are GTSNPN and SVGIG (reference sequence). After removal of 3 bases from V and 3 bases from J, the junction contained 4 bases not matched to a gene. The CDR3 sequence: CAWREGQVYEQYF. The DNA for the CDR3 is TGTGCCTGGAGAGAGGGACAGGTCTACGAGCAGTACTTC. The full variable domain, its missing parts supplied by reference TRBV30 and TRBJ2-7, is SQTIHQWPATLVQPVGSPLSLECTVEGTSNPNLYWYRQAAGRGLQLLFYSVGIGQISSEVPQNLSASRPQDRQFILSSKKLLLSDSGFYLCAWREGQVYEQYFGPGTRLTVT.